This T cell receptor beta chain was captured by sequencing in a study of blood T cell repertoires in COVID-19 (TCRdb year 2020). Concerning the study at large: Collaborator samples came from the United States, Italy and Spain and covered acute and convalescent phases of COVID-19. Where available, HLA class I and class II types were taken from metadata supplied by the sample provider and were not determined by assay-based typing. The dataset comprised deeply sampled blood TCRbeta repertoires from subjects exposed to, actively infected with, or recovered from COVID-19. Samples were obtained from the ongoing ImmuneRACE study (first 160 participants) and from roughly 1,300 subjects provided by 6 global collaborators. The material from the prospective study consisted of cDNA or gDNA derived from T cells, B-cell-depleted T cells, or PBMCs. The repertoires were released in a freely available public database intended as a resource for research on the immune response to SARS-CoV-2. Nearly every sample came with metadata listing a de-identified subject ID, COVID-19 status, age in years and sex. The full study reports these points: The amount of clinical and demographic metadata varied by source and participant and was provided uncurated.

TCRbeta CDR3 regions were amplified from genomic DNA by means of the immunoSEQ Assay, a bias-controlled multiplex PCR. The authors' analysis ran thus. Nucleated cell counts per sample were estimated from amplification of reference gene primers within the assay. To quantify the absolute abundance of each unique TCRbeta CDR3 rearrangement, sequence reads were collapsed and filtered. For each sample, productive Simpson clonality was calculated by taking the square root of Simpson's diversity index across productive rearrangements. This is the immuneACCESS table as TCRdb keeps it, with only in-frame sequences that have V and J called. A part of the clones is gone; compared with another copy, unresolved V genes explain less than half, and the rest is unexplained. V and J calls plus clone size are reproduced from that table; the DNA served to infer D and trimming. A total of approximately 110,000 clones appear in this sample, more than 80% of them only once. Around 3.3% of the sample comes from the top ten.

A remark on this clone: Its antigen remains undetermined. A read error may produce the germline difference seen at one junction end.

At one collaborating source in Seattle, patients were enrolled during active infection and were followed longitudinally through the course of disease. Collaborating institutions collected whole blood in K2EDTA tubes following their own protocols. For TCRbeta analysis, collaborators shipped samples as frozen whole blood, isolated PBMCs, or DNA extracted from either of those sample types. Sequencing used peripheral blood. The receptor was derived from a woman aged 80 or over with COVID-19, enrolled during active disease.

In nucleotides, the sequence is TGTGCCAGCAGTGAAAAACAGGGGGGGTTCACAAATACGCAGTATTTT. This yields the protein CASSEKQGGFTNTQYF. The chain is made from TRBV6-1 and TRBJ2-3; the D segment could be TRBD1, given 8 matching bases. CDR3 length: 16 amino acids, cysteine to phenylalanine. The entry retains the CDR3 DNA only, 48 bases that are in frame from base 1. The germline V gene encodes CDR1 MNHNS and CDR2 SASEGT.